This T cell receptor (beta chain) was recorded in a study of shared clonotypes between healthy human individuals. Whole-study findings and limits: Across subsets, estimated richness was generally greater for naive than for memory populations.

Turning to this clone: The target antigen is unknown.

Each replicate PCR on the sorted subsets used 200 ng DNA (around 30,000 T cell genomes). Using immunoSEQ multiplex PCR, the repertoire was profiled, and TCRdb retains in-frame clones only, with some absent. The table shows 2 million to 3 million clones, with roughly 93% occurring only once. A CD45RA-negative memory subset and a CD45RA+ naive subset were separated from the CD4+ cells. The sequence came from a young man in good health. Some clones in this sample may be carry-over from other donors' samples. Specimen: naive CD4+ T cells from PBMCs. Subset reported: CD45RA+ positively selected.

In DNA, the CDR3 is TGTGCCAGCAGCTCTCTTGACAGAGCGATCACTGAAGCTTTCTTT. Its protein is CASSSLDRAITEAFF. The chain uses TRBV7-8 and TRBJ1-1, with D possibly being TRBD1 (5 bases). CDR1 SGHVS and CDR2 FQNEAQ come from the germline V gene. V was pared by 4 bases and J by 4 bases, with 16 bases between. This CDR3 is 15 amino acids long.